The 4 T cell receptor beta chains below were found in one sample sequenced in a study of blood T cell repertoires in COVID-19. The method was immunoSEQ multiplex PCR; TCRdb's version includes in-frame clones alone and lacks a portion of them. The sample has around 130,000 clones; 70% to 85% are singletons. The sample comprised peripheral blood. These receptors all stem from a woman of 80 years or more with acute or convalescent COVID-19.

This chain's CDR3 is CASSQGAGNTEAFF. CDR3 in DNA: TGTGCCAGCAGCCAGGGGGCGGGGAACACTGAAGCTTTCTTT. The chain couples TRBV9 to TRBJ1-1, with TRBD1 identical over 8 bases. V lost 4 bases and J lost 1; bases outside the gene matches: 3. CDR3 size: 14 residues. Germline V lookup: CDR1 SGDLS, CDR2 YYNGEE.

The chain joins TRBV5-1 to TRBJ1-4, with TRBD1 identical over 7 bases. Unmatched junction bases numbered 5, after V lost 4 bases and J lost 8 bases. Germline V gene lookup returns CDR1 SGHRS and CDR2 YFSETQ. This CDR3 contains 13 residues. CDR3 in DNA: TGCGCCAGCAGCCCCGACAGGGAAGAAAAACTGTTTTTT. Protein product: CASSPDREEKLFF.

This clone was observed at least ten times. The chain is built from TRBV27 and TRBJ2-7, with a possible D match to TRBD1 (6 bases). The CDR3 contains 14 residues. Germline assignment: CDR1 MNHEY and CDR2 SMNVEV (reference sequence). The V end was cut by 5 bases, the J end by 3 bases, with 14 bases between. In nucleotides, the CDR3 is TGTGCCAGCAGTCTCACCCGGACAGACTACGAGCAGTACTTC. Translating gives CASSLTRTDYEQYF.

The chain uses TRBV4-2 and TRBJ1-1; 9 positions match TRBD1. With V trimmed by 0 bases and J by 4 bases, 6 bases remained unmatched. Germline V lookup: CDR1 LGHNA, CDR2 YNFKEQ. This CDR3 comprises 16 residues. The CDR3 sequence is CASSQDSRTGVTEAFF. DNA for the CDR3: TGTGCCAGCAGCCAAGATTCCCGGACAGGGGTCACTGAAGCTTTCTTT.